This record concerns one TCR beta chain sequence. Its antigen has not been determined. Base qualities are missing; no much larger clone stands one base away. Looking up the germline V gene yields CDR1 SGHDT and CDR2 YYEEEE. Counted from cysteine to phenylalanine, this CDR3 has 14 amino acids. Just CDR3 DNA is preserved here, 42 bases in frame from base 1. The junction shows trimming of 0 bases on V and 2 bases on J, plus 9 bases between the germline ends. Using the deep immunoSEQ assay, TCR CDR3 regions were amplified from genomic DNA by multiplex PCR. Genomic DNA extracted from each cell subset was distributed evenly over all wells of several immunoSEQ 96-well plates, and each plate served as one replicate. For sorted subsets, about 220 ng of genomic DNA, equivalent to 30,000 or so T cell genomes, went into each replicate PCR. The purified libraries were quantified using a Qubit 3.0 fluorometer, sized with a Bioanalyzer 2100, and then quantified again using the KAPA Library Quantification kit. Each immunoSEQ 96-well plate was sequenced on its own single-read 150-cycle Illumina NextSeq 550 flow cell. As for how the authors treated the data: Because the immunoSEQ output included only junctional sequences and no quality scores, the filtering could not be the same as the filtering used for full-length reads. Sequences were annotated with PyIR, a Python wrapper for IgBLAST v1.9, using IMGT germline references to assign V/J genes and CDR3. Reads with weak V/J assignments (E-value above 1e-6), missing CDR3, stop codons, out-of-frame junctions, or ambiguous translated residues were removed. V3J clonotypes were defined by identical inferred V gene, J gene, and CDR3 amino acid sequence. The percentage overlap between two repertoires was calculated by dividing the number of shared unique clonotypes by the size of the smaller repertoire. Repertoire richness was assessed with RTK rarefaction, the Chao1 estimator, and Recon v2.1 estimates of unobserved clonotypes. Generation probabilities were computed with OLGA for all TCRbeta clonotypes obtained by the gDNA method from a few donors. Sourced from immuneACCESS, this table was stored by TCRdb with only in-frame sequences that have V and J called. A share of the clones is absent; for the studies checked, an unresolved V gene accounts for under half, and the remainder has no known explanation. That table furnishes V, J and clone size, whereas the DNA furnished D and trimming. The sample table lists roughly 640,000 clones, approximately 74% of them with a count of one. Clones ranked in the top ten supply about 1.8% of the sample.

Healthy HIV-negative adults with no recently reported acute infections or vaccinations were included as donors. Every donor was a Caucasian adult residing in Nashville, Tennessee, USA. CD4+ T cells were enriched through magnetic negative selection, after which naive cells were positively selected on CD45RA and the remaining negative fraction served as the memory subset. Blood was collected by leukapheresis, and PBMCs were isolated by Ficoll-Histopaque density gradient centrifugation and then cryopreserved in liquid nitrogen vapor phase. Analytical flow cytometry was used to check the purity and quantity of every magnetically sorted T cell population. Each sorted fraction had its genomic DNA isolated and then quantified by UV absorbance on a Nanodrop 2000c. The data are from a study of shared clonotypes between healthy human individuals (dated by TCRdb to 2019 to 2021). With regard to the full study: A couple of women and three men aged 18 to 49 years were included in the cohort. Libraries were prepared and TCR repertoires were sequenced by different laboratories using diverse techniques, in order to increase sequencing depth and limit assay-specific biases. Between about 0.9 and 9 billion PBMCs per donor were obtained by leukapheresis. Per donor, three plates each were used for CD4 naive and CD4 memory, two for CD8 naive, and one for CD8 memory. Blood TCR repertoires of about 5 healthy adults were deeply sequenced to estimate repertoire size and the extent of clonotype sharing between individuals.

General study outcomes and caveats: Sampling was restricted to blood, and TCR repertoires in tissue are likely to differ from TCR repertoires in blood. When a few donors were compared, the shared fraction of clonotypes was about 5.5% for naive CD4, approximately 3.5% for naive CD8, 2.3% for memory CD4, and 0.4% for memory CD8. Pairwise subsampling led to the expectation that sequencing depth would affect the degree of clonotype sharing among donors. Rarefaction of sorted-subset datasets indicated incomplete sequencing despite the large sequencing depth. Higher generation probabilities were observed for clonotypes shared by all four sorted-subset donors than for non-shared clonotypes. The small number of donors limited the genetic and exposure-history diversity represented. Estimated clonotype richness was generally larger for naive than for memory subsets.

The rearrangement joined TRBV5-6 to TRBJ2-7; TRBD1 is perhaps the D gene, given 5 matching bases. This TCR came from a woman in her 30s in good health. Sequenced material: memory CD4+ T cells sorted from blood. The intended sense of this specimen's cell subset or site label: CD45RA-negative fraction. The base sequence is TGTGCCAGCAGCTTGGGCGGACAACCCTACGAGCAGTACTTC. Its translation is CASSLGGQPYEQYF.